This T cell receptor (beta chain) stems from a study of cytotoxic CD8 clonotypes in ibrutinib-treated CLL. TCRdb's table, derived via immunoSEQ multiplex PCR, lists solely in-frame clones and lacks some. This table holds fewer than 35,000 clones, roughly 59% found once. The V and J ends lost 3 bases and 3 bases respectively, with 11 bases between them. CDR1 SGHAT and CDR2 FQNNGV come from the germline V gene. This CDR3 spans 14 amino acids. Here the sequenced sample was PBMCs, taken before ibrutinib treatment. The source of this sequence is a human donor with chronic lymphocytic leukemia. The chain couples TRBV11-2 to TRBJ1-2; possible D gene TRBD1, 6 bases. As DNA, the CDR3 is TGTGCCAGCAGCTTTATGGGGGGCCACTATGGCTACACCTTC. Its translation: CASSFMGGHYGYTF.